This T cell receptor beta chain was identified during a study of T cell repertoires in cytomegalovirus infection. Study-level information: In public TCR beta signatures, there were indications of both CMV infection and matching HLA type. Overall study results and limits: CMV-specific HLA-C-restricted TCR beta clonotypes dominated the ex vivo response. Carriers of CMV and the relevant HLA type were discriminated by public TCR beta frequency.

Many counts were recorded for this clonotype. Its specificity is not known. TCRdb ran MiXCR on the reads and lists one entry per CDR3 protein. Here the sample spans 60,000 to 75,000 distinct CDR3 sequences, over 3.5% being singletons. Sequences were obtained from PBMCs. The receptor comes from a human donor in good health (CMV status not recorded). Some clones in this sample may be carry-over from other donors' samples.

The CDR3, as DNA: TGTGCCAGCAGCCAACCGATCAGGGGCTACGAGCAGTACTTC. Its translation: CASSQPIRGYEQYF. The chain is built from TRBV28 and TRBJ2-7; possible D gene TRBD1, 6 bases. The germline CDR1 and CDR2 sequences are MDHEN and SYDVKM. The CDR3 totals 14 residues. With 6 bases removed from V and 3 bases from J, the gap between germline ends came to 15 bases.